A selection of T cell receptor beta chains follows, all from one sample in a study of technical replicates of blood from a handful of donors. The protocol was immunoSEQ multiplex PCR, while the TCRdb copy is restricted to in-frame clones and leaves out a portion. The table records 50,000 to 60,000 clones, roughly 91% of them present only once. The sample comprised PBMCs. The origin of the receptors is a human donor in good health. Some clones in this sample may be carry-over from other donors' samples. The CDR3 runs from the conserved cysteine through the conserved F or W. The order of the fields is D gene, V gene, clone size, J gene, CDR3 protein, CDR3 DNA. D genes are given only for firm matches. Clone size is stated in some rows and not others, as once, few, many or a class when expanded.

>TRBD1|TRBV7-7|.|TRBJ2-2
CASSLNPGQTGELFF
TGTGCCAGCAGCTTAAATCCGGGACAGACCGGGGAGCTGTTTTTT
>TRBD1|TRBV12-5|.|TRBJ1-5
CASGTTGGWNQPQHF
TGTGCTAGTGGAACGACAGGGGGTTGGAATCAGCCCCAGCATTTT
>.|TRBV6-5|.|TRBJ2-7
CASSYLSGGNYEQYF
TGTGCCAGCAGTTATTTATCGGGGGGCAACTACGAGCAGTACTTC
>TRBD2|TRBV4-3|.|TRBJ2-5
CASSPSGGLAGGPGETQYF
TGCGCCAGCAGCCCTTCAGGGGGCCTAGCGGGAGGGCCTGGAGAGACCCAGTACTTC
>.|TRBV18|.|TRBJ1-2
CASSPGQSYGYTF
TGTGCCAGCTCACCCGGACAGTCCTATGGCTACACCTTC
>TRBD2|TRBV5-4|few|TRBJ2-3
CASSSGGDTQYF
TGTGCCAGCAGCTCGGGGGGGGATACGCAGTATTTT
>TRBD2|TRBV7-3|.|TRBJ2-3
CASSPIAGVVPVTDTQYF
TGTGCCAGCAGCCCTATAGCGGGAGTGGTCCCCGTAACAGATACGCAGTATTTT
>TRBD2|TRBV7-2|.|TRBJ2-5
CASSASRSGEAQTQYF
TGTGCCAGCAGCGCCTCCCGAAGCGGGGAGGCGCAGACCCAGTACTTC
>TRBD1|TRBV11-1|.|TRBJ2-5
CASSLTGQARETQYF
TGTGCCAGCAGCTTAACGGGACAGGCGCGAGAGACCCAGTACTTC
>TRBD2|TRBV2|.|TRBJ2-1
CASASTSAMNNEQFF
TGTGCCAGCGCCTCGACTAGCGCGATGAACAATGAGCAGTTCTTC
>.|TRBV20-1|.|TRBJ1-2
CSATLNYGYTF
TGCAGTGCTACCCTTAACTATGGCTACACCTTC
>TRBD2|TRBV30|.|TRBJ2-2
CAWSVERGSAGELFF
TGTGCCTGGAGTGTAGAGCGGGGATCGGCCGGGGAGCTGTTTTTT
>TRBD1|TRBV19|.|TRBJ2-3
CASGTGDTDTQYF
TGTGCCAGCGGGACAGGGGACACAGATACGCAGTATTTT
>TRBD1|TRBV7-3|.|TRBJ2-7
CASSLRPGGDYEQYF
TGTGCCAGCAGCTTAAGGCCAGGGGGCGACTACGAGCAGTACTTC
>TRBD1|TRBV2|.|TRBJ1-5
CASQGQASQPQHF
TGTGCCAGCCAAGGACAGGCTAGTCAGCCCCAGCATTTT
>TRBD2|TRBV23-1|.|TRBJ2-7
CASSQSRGTSGRAHEQYF
TGCGCCAGCAGTCAATCCCGAGGAACTAGCGGGAGGGCCCACGAGCAGTACTTC
>TRBD1|TRBV4-2|once|TRBJ2-7
CASSQDRDSTYEQYF
TGTGCCAGCAGCCAAGATAGGGACAGCACCTACGAGCAGTACTTC